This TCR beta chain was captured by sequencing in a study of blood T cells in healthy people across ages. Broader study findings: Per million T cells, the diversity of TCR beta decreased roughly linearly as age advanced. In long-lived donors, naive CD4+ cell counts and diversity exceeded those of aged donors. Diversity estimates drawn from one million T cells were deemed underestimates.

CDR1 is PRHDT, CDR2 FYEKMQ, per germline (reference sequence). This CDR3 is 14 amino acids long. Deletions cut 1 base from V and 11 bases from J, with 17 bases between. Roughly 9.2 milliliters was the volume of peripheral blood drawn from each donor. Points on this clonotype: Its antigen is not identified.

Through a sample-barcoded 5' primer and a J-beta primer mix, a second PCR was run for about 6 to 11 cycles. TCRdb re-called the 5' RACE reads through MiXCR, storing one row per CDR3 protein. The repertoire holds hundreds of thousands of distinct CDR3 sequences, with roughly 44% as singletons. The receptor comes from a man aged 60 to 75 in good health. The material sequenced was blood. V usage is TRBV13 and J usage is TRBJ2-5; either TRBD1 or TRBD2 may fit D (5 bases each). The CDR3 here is CASSLEVRGAEQYF. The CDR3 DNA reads TGTGCCAGCAGCTTAGAGGTTAGGGGAGCTGAGCAGTACTTC. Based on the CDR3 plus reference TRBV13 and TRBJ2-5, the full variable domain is AAGVIQSPRHLIKEKRETATLKCYPIPRHDTVYWYQQGPGQDPQFLISFYEKMQSDKGSIPDRFSAQQFSDYHSELNMSSLELGDSALYFCASSLEVRGAEQYFGPGTRLLVL.